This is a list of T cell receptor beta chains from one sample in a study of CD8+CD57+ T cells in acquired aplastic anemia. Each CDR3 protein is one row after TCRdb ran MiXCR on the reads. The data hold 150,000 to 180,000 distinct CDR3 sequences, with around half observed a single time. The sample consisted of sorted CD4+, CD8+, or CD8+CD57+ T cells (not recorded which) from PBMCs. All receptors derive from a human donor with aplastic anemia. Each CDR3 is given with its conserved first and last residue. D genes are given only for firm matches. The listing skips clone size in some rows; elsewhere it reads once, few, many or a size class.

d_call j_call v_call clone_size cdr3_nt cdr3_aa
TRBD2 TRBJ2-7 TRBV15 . TGTGCCACCAGCAGAGAGGGGGGGTCTCAGGGCTACGAGCAGTACTTC CATSREGGSQGYEQYF
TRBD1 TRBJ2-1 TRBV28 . TGTGCCAGCAGTTCCCCGACAGGGGGCGATGAGCAGTTCTTC CASSSPTGGDEQFF
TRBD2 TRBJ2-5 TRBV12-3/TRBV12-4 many TGTGCCAGCACCCAAGGTAGCGGGGGGGTCCAAGAGACCCAGTACTTC CASTQGSGGVQETQYF
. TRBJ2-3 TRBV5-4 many TGTGCCAGCAGCTTCAGGGATCGCGGTGGGGCAGATACGCAGTATTTT CASSFRDRGGADTQYF
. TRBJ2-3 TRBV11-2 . TGTGCCAGCAGCGTATCCGGGACACGGAGCACAGATACGCAGTATTTT CASSVSGTRSTDTQYF
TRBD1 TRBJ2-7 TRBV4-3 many TGCGCCAGCAGCCAAGTGGGGACAGGGGTCGCCTACGAGCAGTACTTC CASSQVGTGVAYEQYF
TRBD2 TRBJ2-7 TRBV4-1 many TGCGCCAGCAGCCAGACTTGGGGGGGATCCTACGAGCAGTACTTC CASSQTWGGSYEQYF
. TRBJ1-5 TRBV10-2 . TGCGCCAGCAATTATGGGAATCAGCCCCAGCATTTT CASNYGNQPQHF
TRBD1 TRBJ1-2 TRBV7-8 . TGTGCCAGCAGCCCCACCCGGACAGGGGGCGAGGGCTACACCTTC CASSPTRTGGEGYTF
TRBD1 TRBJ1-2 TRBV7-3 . TGTGCCAGCAGCCCAGGGACAGGGTCTATCTATGGCTACACCTTC CASSPGTGSIYGYTF
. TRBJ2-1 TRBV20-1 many TGCAGTGCTAGAGAATGGGCAGGGAGTAGCAATGAGCAGTTCTTC CSAREWAGSSNEQFF
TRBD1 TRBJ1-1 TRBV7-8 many TGTGCCAGCAGTTTCGGACAGGGGGAGCGCCCCACTGAAGCTTTCTTT CASSFGQGERPTEAFF
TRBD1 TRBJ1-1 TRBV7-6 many TGTGCCAGCAGCCCAGGGGGGGCTCTGAACACTGAAGCTTTCTTT CASSPGGALNTEAFF
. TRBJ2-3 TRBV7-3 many TGTGCCAGCAGCCCCCGACGGGGAAGCACAGATACGCAGTATTTT CASSPRRGSTDTQYF
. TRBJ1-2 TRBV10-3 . TGTGCCATCAGCCCCCGGCAGGAGCCTTCCTATGGCTACACCTTC CAISPRQEPSYGYTF
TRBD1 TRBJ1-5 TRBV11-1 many TGTGCCAGCAGCTTAGTAGGCAGGGGGAGCAATCAGCCCCAGCATTTT CASSLVGRGSNQPQHF
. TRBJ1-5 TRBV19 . TGTGCCAGTAGTATTTCAGGGGATGGGCAGCCCCAGCATTTT CASSISGDGQPQHF
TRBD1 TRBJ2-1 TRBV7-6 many TGTGCCGTATCCAGGGGGCCATACAATGAGCAGTTCTTC CAVSRGPYNEQFF
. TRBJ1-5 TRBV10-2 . TGCGCCAGCAGTGAATTACAGCGCAATCAGCCCCAGCATTTT CASSELQRNQPQHF
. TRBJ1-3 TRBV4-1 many TGCGCCAGCAGCCAAGATTTAGGCGAGTCGGGAAACACCATATATTTT CASSQDLGESGNTIYF
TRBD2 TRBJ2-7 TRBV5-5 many TGTGCCAGCAGCGAAAGACTAGCGGGGGGGGACGAGCAGTACTTC CASSERLAGGDEQYF
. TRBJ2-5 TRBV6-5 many TGTGCCAGCAGACTCGCAGGGGTAATTGAGACCCAGTACTTC CASRLAGVIETQYF
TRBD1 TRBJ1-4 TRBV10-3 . TGTGCCATCAGTGATATGGGACAGAGAAATGAAAAACTGTTTTTT CAISDMGQRNEKLFF
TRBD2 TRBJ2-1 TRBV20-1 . TGCAGTGCTCGGGGGGCGCGGGGGGCCTACAATGAGCAGTTCTTC CSARGARGAYNEQFF
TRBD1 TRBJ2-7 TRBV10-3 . TGTGCCATCAGTCCGCCCGGGACAGCAAACGAGCAGTACTTC CAISPPGTANEQYF
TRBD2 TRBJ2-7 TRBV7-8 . TGTGCCAGCAGCGAGGGACTAGCGGGGGGGAATTACGAGCAGTACTTC CASSEGLAGGNYEQYF
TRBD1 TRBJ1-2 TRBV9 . TGTGCCAGCAGCACAGGGACAGATGGCTACACCTTC CASSTGTDGYTF
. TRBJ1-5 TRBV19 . TGTGCCAGTAGCCGACGGCCAGCAAATCAGCCCCAGCATTTT CASSRRPANQPQHF
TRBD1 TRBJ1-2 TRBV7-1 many TGTGCCAGCAGCTCCGTAAAAGACGTTTGGTGGCAGGGGGGTAACTATGGCTACACCTTC CASSSVKDVWWQGGNYGYTF
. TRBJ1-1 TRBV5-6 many TGTGCCAGCAGCTTGGCCAACCTAAACACTGAAGCTTTCTTT CASSLANLNTEAFF
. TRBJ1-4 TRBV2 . TGTGCCAGCAGGTGGGATAATGAAAAACTGTTTTTT CASRWDNEKLFF
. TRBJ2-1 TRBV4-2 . TGTGCCAGCAGCCAAGGGGTTGGTACAGGCGTGAATGAGCAGTTCTTC CASSQGVGTGVNEQFF
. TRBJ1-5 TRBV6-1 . TGTGCCAGCAGCTTTTTCGGGGATCAGCCCCAGCATTTT CASSFFGDQPQHF
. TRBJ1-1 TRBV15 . TGTGCCACCACCCCGACAGGACCCACTGAAGCTTTCTTT CATTPTGPTEAFF
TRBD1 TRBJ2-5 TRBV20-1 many TGCAGTGCTAGAGATACGAGACAGGGGTCGTACACGTTCAGAGAGACCCAGTACTTC CSARDTRQGSYTFRETQYF
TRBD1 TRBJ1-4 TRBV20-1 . TGCAGTGCCAGATACAGGGGGCTGGAAGAAAGACTGTTTTTT CSARYRGLEERLFF
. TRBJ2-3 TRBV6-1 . TGTGCCAGCAGACCGACTAGGGAGAGGGCCACAGATACGCAGTATTTT CASRPTRERATDTQYF
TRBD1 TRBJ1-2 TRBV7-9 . TGTGCCAGCAGCAAGACAGGGATTAACTATGGCTACACCTTC CASSKTGINYGYTF
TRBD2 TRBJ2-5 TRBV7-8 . TGTGCCAGCAGCGGTCCGGGGGGGGAGACCCAGTACTTC CASSGPGGETQYF
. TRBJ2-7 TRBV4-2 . TGTGCCAGCAGCCGTCGGACGGAGAGCTCCTACGAGCAGTACTTC CASSRRTESSYEQYF
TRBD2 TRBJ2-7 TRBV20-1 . TGCAGTGCTAGAGAGGCGGGAGGGTACGAGCAGTACTTC CSAREAGGYEQYF
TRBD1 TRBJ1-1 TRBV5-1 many TGCGCCAGCAGCGTGGGACAGGGGAACACTGAAGCTTTCTTT CASSVGQGNTEAFF
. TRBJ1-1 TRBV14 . TGTGCCAGCAGCCAGGTCGGGGTAGTGAACACTGAAGCTTTCTTT CASSQVGVVNTEAFF
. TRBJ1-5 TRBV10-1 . TGCGCCAGCAGCAAAACACAGGAACAGCCCCAGCATTTT CASSKTQEQPQHF
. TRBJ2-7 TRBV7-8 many TGTGCCAGCAGCCCGGGCCGGGACCGTCAGTACTTC CASSPGRDRQYF
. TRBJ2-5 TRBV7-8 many TGTGCCAGCAGCTTGAAATTGCGGCCCGCCGGAGAGACCCAGTACTTC CASSLKLRPAGETQYF
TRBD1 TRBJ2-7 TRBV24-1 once TGTGCCAGCAGTTTAGAGACGACAGGGGAAGAGCAGTACTTC CASSLETTGEEQYF